This T cell receptor (beta chain) emerged from a study of blood T cell repertoires in COVID-19. Method: immunoSEQ multiplex PCR; TCRdb's copy keeps in-frame clones and lacks some. This table has 40,000 to 50,000 clones, approximately 85% appearing once. Sequencing was performed on peripheral blood. The sequence was obtained from a woman aged 60-75 years with acute or convalescent COVID-19.

The CDR3 region has the DNA TGTGCCAGCAGTTTGCGGGAGGGGACCTACGAGCAGTACTTC. This sequence encodes CASSLREGTYEQYF. J is TRBJ2-7 and V is TRBV27, with TRBD2 matching over 9 bases. The CDR3 length is 14 residues. Germline V CDR1 and CDR2: MNHEY, SMNVEV (reference sequence). The V and J ends lost 3 bases and 2 bases, in that order; junction bases with no gene match: 2.